This TCR beta chain appears in the sequencing data of a study of OX40 agonist ivuxolimab in advanced cancers. Findings and caveats of the study: At 0.1 to 3.0 mg/kg and by week 6, clonal expansion occurred in CD4+ and CD8+ blood T cells. Low normalized clonal expansion also occurred in some nonresponding patients.

Repertoires were generated with immunoSEQ multiplex PCR, while TCRdb's copy carries only in-frame clones and drops some. This sample has approximately 77,000 clones, with about 90% found just once. In the case of this clone: The target antigen is unknown.

From germline, CDR1 is MDHEN and CDR2 SYDVKM. V lost 2 bases and J 5 bases, leaving 13 bases between the germline ends. CDR3 length: 15 amino acids. The rearrangement links TRBV28 to TRBJ2-1; weak D call: TRBD2 (6 bases). This clonotype originated in an adult with an advanced solid tumor such as melanoma, head and neck, liver or kidney cancer. The sample was CD4+ or CD8+ T cells sorted from blood, taken in a trial of the OX40 agonist ivuxolimab. The CDR3 reads CASSLGGQWDNEQFF. CDR3 nucleotide sequence: TGTGCCAGCAGTTTAGGAGGGCAGTGGGACAATGAGCAGTTCTTC.